The clone carrying this T cell receptor (beta chain) was seen a handful of times. The entry originates in a study of cytotoxic CD8 clonotypes in ibrutinib-treated CLL. The method was immunoSEQ multiplex PCR; TCRdb's version includes in-frame clones alone and lacks a portion of them. The table includes almost 250,000 clones, 70% detected once. Germline V gene lookup returns CDR1 LGHNT and CDR2 FRNRAP. This CDR3 is built from 11 residues. V lost 8 bases to trimming and J lost 7 bases, with 12 bases between them. The genes are TRBV12-5 and TRBJ2-7; possible D gene TRBD2, 5 bases. The sequences come from PBMCs, collected after 24 months of ibrutinib treatment. This TCR derives from a human donor with chronic lymphocytic leukemia. Written as DNA, the CDR3 is TGTGCTAGTTCGTCGGGGAGTGAGCAGTACTTC. It encodes CASSSGSEQYF.